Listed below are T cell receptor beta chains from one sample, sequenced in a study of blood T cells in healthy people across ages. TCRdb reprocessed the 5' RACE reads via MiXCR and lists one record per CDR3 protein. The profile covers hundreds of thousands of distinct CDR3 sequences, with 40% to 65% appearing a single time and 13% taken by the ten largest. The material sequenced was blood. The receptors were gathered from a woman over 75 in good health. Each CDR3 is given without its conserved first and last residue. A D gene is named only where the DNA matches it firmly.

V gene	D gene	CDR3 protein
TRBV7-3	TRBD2	VSSHHERGSYNEQF
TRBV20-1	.	SAGFQPQH
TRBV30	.	AFTLRAWRNEQF
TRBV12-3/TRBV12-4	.	ASSRNPFGTQY
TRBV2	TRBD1	ASRAGQANEKLF
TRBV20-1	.	SAIIPGRRNTEAF
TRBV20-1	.	SAPRLNTEAF
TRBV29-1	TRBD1	SALDRDGYGYT
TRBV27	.	ASRGLGYEQY
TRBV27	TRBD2	ASSLSLTSRAYNEQF
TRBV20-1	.	SARDGETENTEAF
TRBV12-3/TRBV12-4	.	ASSRRTVSETEAF
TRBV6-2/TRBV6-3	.	ASRDNPWTVFFYNEQF
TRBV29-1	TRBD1	SVVRQGAGELF
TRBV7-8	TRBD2	PSSLERGYNEQF
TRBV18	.	ASSRPTVNGGQPQH
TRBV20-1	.	SASLRATDSNNSPLH
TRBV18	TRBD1	ASSPSGTVNSPLH
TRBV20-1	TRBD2	SARQREAKNIQY
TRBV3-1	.	ASSHEQVLNSYEQY
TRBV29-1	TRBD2	SVAGLAGGPIYNEQY
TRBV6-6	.	ASSSVDSSYEQY
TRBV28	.	ASSLRFREPDTQY
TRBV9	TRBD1	ASSVPGQYGYT
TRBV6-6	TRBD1	ASRPRGHDGELF
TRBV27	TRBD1	ASSRYWGTGPRSSYEQY
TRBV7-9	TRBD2	ASSFAGEPFSTDTQY
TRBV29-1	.	SVHLNVESEQY
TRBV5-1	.	ASSSRTAELPYGYT
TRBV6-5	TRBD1	ASSYGDRGRYNEQF
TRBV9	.	ASSVGGSDSGANVLT
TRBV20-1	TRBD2	SARGLAGGETQY
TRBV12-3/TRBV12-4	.	ASSPQGRGFYDYT
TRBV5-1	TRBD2	ASSSPGLAGMSSYNEQF
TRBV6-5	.	ASSPRQTPTDTQY
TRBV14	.	ASSQVNGGYKY
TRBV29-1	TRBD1	SVDATRQGAYEQY
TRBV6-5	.	ASSYGVNYREKLF
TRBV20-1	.	SAQRRVNRDNSPLH
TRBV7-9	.	ASSLAGGNGYT
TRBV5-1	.	ASSHVQGGNTIY